This T cell receptor (beta chain) came from a study of PD-1 blockade in classical Hodgkin lymphoma. Data came from immunoSEQ multiplex PCR; TCRdb stores just in-frame clones and leaves some out. The sample consists of 46,000 or so clones, around 80% of them appearing once. The time point was: cycle 4 day 1 (C4D1), after more than five weeks of nivolumab. Each of the patients experienced relapse following autologous stem cell transplantation, and their brentuximab vedotin exposure differed. Germline-derived CDR1 and CDR2 are SGHTA and FQGTGA. With V trimmed by 3 bases and J by 4 bases, 2 bases remained unmatched. The CDR3 has 13 residues.

The chain couples TRBV7-3 to TRBJ2-5; 7 nucleotides align to TRBD1. This receptor was identified in a human donor with classical Hodgkin lymphoma. The sequenced sample was peripheral blood mononuclear cells (PBMCs), obtained before the fourth cycle of nivolumab. The CDR3 sequence: CASSLSGGETQYF. Written as DNA, the CDR3 is TGTGCCAGCAGCTTGTCAGGGGGAGAGACCCAGTACTTC.